The source of this TCR beta chain is a study of CD8+CD57+ T cells in acquired aplastic anemia. Overall study: 3.2 ug was the average amount of DNA from sorted CD4+ and CD8+ cells. Read counts for CD4+ cells (from healthy donors) averaged about 10.8 million.

Genomic DNA constituted the template upon which TCR beta VDJ and CDR3 profiling was performed. In TCRdb, the reads were re-called with MiXCR into one record per CDR3 protein. There are a few hundred thousand distinct CDR3 sequences in the sample; 60% to 65% occur only once, and about 29% lies in the top ten. General study results and limits: In CD8+ cells, Simpson's diversity showed no significant difference between patients and controls. Patients and controls were found to share roughly 31 CD8+ CDR3 sequences.

This clonotype was picked up a small number of times. What it binds is unknown. This CDR3 spans 21 amino acids. The germline gives CDR1 MGHDK, CDR2 SYGVNS. Deletions cut 4 bases from V and 0 bases from J, with 30 bases between. The sequenced sample consisted of sorted CD4+, CD8+, or CD8+CD57+ T cells (not recorded which) from PBMCs. The TCR was taken from a human donor in good health. This chain connects TRBV25-1 to TRBJ1-2; perhaps TRBD1 as D (6 bases). CDR3 sequence (DNA): TGTGCCAGCAGTGCGGAGGGGGGCAGAAGGTCGTCTCCTGTAGCTAACTATGGCTACACCTTC. Protein: CASSAEGGRRSSPVANYGYTF.